These T cell receptor beta chains were read from a single sample in a study of cytomegalovirus exposure and HLA in healthy donors. The assay was immunoSEQ multiplex PCR, and TCRdb's table has in-frame clones only and misses some. Of 100,000 to 150,000 clones detected, roughly 89% appear once; the ten largest clones hold around 1.9%. Sequenced input: PBMCs. These receptors were taken from a woman between 18 and 29 years old in good health and CMV-seronegative. The CDR3 runs from the conserved cysteine through the conserved F or W. D genes are given only for firm matches. The size field is filled for only some rows; it gives once, few, many or a size class.

CDR3nt	CDR3aa	j_gene	v_gene	d_gene	abundance	len
TGTGCCAGCAGTTACGGCAGGGGGGCTTACGAGCAGTACTTC	CASSYGRGAYEQYF	TRBJ2-7	TRBV6-5	NA	NA	14
TGCGCCAGCAGCCCGTCAGCGGGGGCTAACTATGGCTACACCTTC	CASSPSAGANYGYTF	TRBJ1-2	TRBV5-1	NA	NA	15
TGTGCCAGCAGTGTGTCGGTCCAAGAGACCCAGTACTTC	CASSVSVQETQYF	TRBJ2-5	TRBV2	NA	NA	13
TGTGCCTGGAGTAGCGGGGGGGTGGAAGCTTTCTTT	CAWSSGGVEAFF	TRBJ1-1	TRBV30	NA	NA	12
TGCGCCAGCAGCTTGGGGGTGGGACAGGGGCAGGATGAGCAGTTCTTC	CASSLGVGQGQDEQFF	TRBJ2-1	TRBV5-1	TRBD1	NA	16
TGTGCCAGCAGCTTAGATCCTAGCGGGGGGACAACACTGGATACGCAGTATTTT	CASSLDPSGGTTLDTQYF	TRBJ2-3	TRBV7-3	TRBD2	NA	18
TGCGCCAGCAGCCCTAGGACAGGGGGAACAGACACTGAAGCTTTCTTT	CASSPRTGGTDTEAFF	TRBJ1-1	TRBV5-1	TRBD1	NA	16
TGCGCCAGCTTTACAGTGAACACTGAAGCTTTCTTT	CASFTVNTEAFF	TRBJ1-1	TRBV5-1	NA	NA	12
TGTGCCAGCAGCCCTAAAGGCGGGACAGGGAACTATGGCTACACCTTC	CASSPKGGTGNYGYTF	TRBJ1-2	TRBV7-9	TRBD1	NA	16
TGTGCCAGCAGCTTAGCTGGCGGGAGGGAAGAGACCCAGTACTTC	CASSLAGGREETQYF	TRBJ2-5	TRBV13	TRBD2	NA	15
TGTGCCAGCACAGGAGGGATCCACTCCGACTACACCTTC	CASTGGIHSDYTF	TRBJ1-2	TRBV2	NA	NA	13
TGTGCCATCAGTACAGATGCGGCAGGGGGCACCGGGGCCAACGTCCTGACTTTC	CAISTDAAGGTGANVLTF	TRBJ2-6	TRBV10-3	TRBD1	NA	18
TGTGCCAGCAGTTCCACTAGCGGGGGGGCAGATACGCAGTATTTT	CASSSTSGGADTQYF	TRBJ2-3	TRBV6-5	TRBD2	NA	15
TGCGCCAGCAGGATAGCGGGGGGACCAATGAAGCAGTTCTTC	CASRIAGGPMKQFF	TRBJ2-1	TRBV4-1	TRBD2	NA	14
TGTGCCAGTAGTATACAGGGTAACAATCAGCCCCAGCATTTT	CASSIQGNNQPQHF	TRBJ1-5	TRBV19	NA	NA	14
TGTGCCACTGTGGACAGGGGGGACACAGATACGCAGTATTTT	CATVDRGDTDTQYF	TRBJ2-3	TRBV19	TRBD1	NA	14
TGTGCCAGCAGTTGGGACAGCTCCTACGAGCAGTACTTC	CASSWDSSYEQYF	TRBJ2-7	TRBV28	TRBD1	NA	13
TGCGCCAGCAGCCAAGAAGACCGGGACAGGGACTTCTATGGCTACACCTTC	CASSQEDRDRDFYGYTF	TRBJ1-2	TRBV4-3	TRBD1	NA	17
TGTGCCAGCAGCTTGGGGACAGCTCATGAAAAACTGTTTTTT	CASSLGTAHEKLFF	TRBJ1-4	TRBV7-9	TRBD1	NA	14
TGTGCCAGCACCCCCCAGTCCCAAAGTTACAATGAGCAGTTCTTC	CASTPQSQSYNEQFF	TRBJ2-1	TRBV7-8	NA	NA	15
TGTGCCAGCAGCTGGACAGGGGCCCTAAGTTCTGAAGCTTTCTTT	CASSWTGALSSEAFF	TRBJ1-1	TRBV5-4	TRBD1	NA	15
TGTGCCAGCAGACGAGCGGGGAACAATGAGCAGTTCTTC	CASRRAGNNEQFF	TRBJ2-1	TRBV28	TRBD2	NA	13
TGCGCCAGCAGCCAAGCTGGAGCTTCTAACTATGGCTACACCTTC	CASSQAGASNYGYTF	TRBJ1-2	TRBV4-1	NA	NA	15
TGCAGTGCTCGCGTGGTTGATGAGCAGTTCTTC	CSARVVDEQFF	TRBJ2-1	TRBV20-1	NA	NA	11
TGTGCCAGCAGCAACCGAGGCGCCTACTACGAGCAGTACTTC	CASSNRGAYYEQYF	TRBJ2-7	TRBV7-2	NA	NA	14
TGTGCCAGCAGCCCCCTTGAGGGCTCTGGAAACACCATATATTTT	CASSPLEGSGNTIYF	TRBJ1-3	TRBV9	NA	NA	15
TGTGCCAGCAGGTCGCAGGGGTGGTTTGGAGATGAGCAGTTCTTC	CASRSQGWFGDEQFF	TRBJ2-1	TRBV7-3	NA	once	15
TGTGCCAGCAGGAGCAGGGAACGCTATGGCTACACCTTC	CASRSRERYGYTF	TRBJ1-2	TRBV28	NA	once	13
TGCGCCAGCAGCACGACGACAGAACCCTATGGCTACACCTTC	CASSTTTEPYGYTF	TRBJ1-2	TRBV5-1	NA	NA	14
TGTGCCAGCAGCGTAGATGGAGCGAATCAGCCCCAGCATTTT	CASSVDGANQPQHF	TRBJ1-5	TRBV9	NA	NA	14
TGTGCCAGTAGTAATCCAGGGGGCGGCTACACCTTC	CASSNPGGGYTF	TRBJ1-2	TRBV19	TRBD1	NA	12
TGTGCCAGCAGCGGCGGGACGGCAACTTTTGGTGGCTACACCTTC	CASSGGTATFGGYTF	TRBJ1-2	TRBV9	NA	NA	15
TGTGCCAGCAGCTTTATCTGGACAGGCAACGAGCAGTACTTC	CASSFIWTGNEQYF	TRBJ2-7	TRBV7-2	TRBD1	NA	14
TGTGCCAGTAACACGGGGATGACCTACAATGAGCAGTTCTTC	CASNTGMTYNEQFF	TRBJ2-1	TRBV19	NA	NA	14
TGTGCCTCAAGGACGGGAAATAACGCGAACACCGGGGAGCTGTTTTTT	CASRTGNNANTGELFF	TRBJ2-2	TRBV19	NA	few	16
TGTGCCAGTAGTCCTTCGGGACTAGCGGGGGGCGGAGGCACAGATACGCAGTATTTT	CASSPSGLAGGGGTDTQYF	TRBJ2-3	TRBV19	TRBD2	NA	19
TGTGCCAGCTCACGAGGGACAGGGGACTATGGCTACACCTTC	CASSRGTGDYGYTF	TRBJ1-2	TRBV18	TRBD1	few	14
TGTGCCCCCGGGGGGGTCTCAAATGAAAAACTGTTTTTT	CAPGGVSNEKLFF	TRBJ1-4	TRBV4-2	NA	NA	13
TGTGCCAGCTCATCGAGCTCATTTGACAGGGGAGACGGCTACACCTTC	CASSSSSFDRGDGYTF	TRBJ1-2	TRBV18	TRBD1	NA	16
TGTGCCAGCAGTCCCACCGCGGTCGGGACCCAGTACTTC	CASSPTAVGTQYF	TRBJ2-5	TRBV7-2	NA	NA	13
TGCGCCAGCGGACAGGGACTAGCGGGGAACACCGGGGAGCTGTTTTTT	CASGQGLAGNTGELFF	TRBJ2-2	TRBV5-1	TRBD2	once	16
TGTGCCAGCAGCTTAGGGGGGAGGGTGCACAATGAGCAGTTCTTC	CASSLGGRVHNEQFF	TRBJ2-1	TRBV7-9	TRBD2	NA	15
TGTGCCAGCAGCTTAGTTCGGCTAGCGGGGGGCGTCTGTACAGATACGCAGTATTTT	CASSLVRLAGGVCTDTQYF	TRBJ2-3	TRBV11-3	TRBD2	NA	19
TGTGCCAGCAGCTTGAATGAAAAACTGTTTTTT	CASSLNEKLFF	TRBJ1-4	TRBV28	NA	NA	11
TGTGCCAGCAGTTTAGCCCTAGCGGCTACCGGGGAGCTGTTTTTT	CASSLALAATGELFF	TRBJ2-2	TRBV28	TRBD2	NA	15
TGTGCCAGCAGCTTCGGGGGGAACACTGAAGCTTTCTTT	CASSFGGNTEAFF	TRBJ1-1	TRBV11-3	NA	NA	13
TGTGCCAGCAGTGAGTCCGGACAGGGTGGTTTCGGCGGCTACACCTTC	CASSESGQGGFGGYTF	TRBJ1-2	TRBV25-1	TRBD1	NA	16
TGTGCCAGCAGCTTGACAGGGTTTAATGAGCAGTTCTTC	CASSLTGFNEQFF	TRBJ2-1	TRBV7-3	TRBD1	NA	13
TGTGCCAGCAGCTTAGATCCGGGGATGCTGAACACTGAAGCTTTCTTT	CASSLDPGMLNTEAFF	TRBJ1-1	TRBV11-2	NA	NA	16
TGTGCCGGATTGGGGACAGGACCCTACGAGCAGTACTTC	CAGLGTGPYEQYF	TRBJ2-7	TRBV30	TRBD1	NA	13
TGTGCCAGCAGCCCCAGCGGGGCTAGCGAGGGCTACGAGCAGTACTTC	CASSPSGASEGYEQYF	TRBJ2-7	TRBV5-4	TRBD2	NA	16